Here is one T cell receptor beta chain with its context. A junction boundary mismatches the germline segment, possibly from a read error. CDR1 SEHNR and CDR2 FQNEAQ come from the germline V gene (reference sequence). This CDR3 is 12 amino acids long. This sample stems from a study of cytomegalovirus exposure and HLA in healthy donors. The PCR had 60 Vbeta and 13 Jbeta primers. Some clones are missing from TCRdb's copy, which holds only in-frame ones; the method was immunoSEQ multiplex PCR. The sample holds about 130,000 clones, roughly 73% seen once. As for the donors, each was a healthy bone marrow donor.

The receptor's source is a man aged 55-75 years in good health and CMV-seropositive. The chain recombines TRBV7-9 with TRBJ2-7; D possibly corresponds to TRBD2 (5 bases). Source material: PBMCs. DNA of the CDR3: TGTTCCAGCAGCTTGACACGAGGGGAGCAGTACTTC. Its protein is CSSSLTRGEQYF.